The sample holds one count of the clone carrying this TCR beta chain. The trim removed 8 bases at V and 0 bases at J, leaving 3 bases unmatched. CDR1 MNHEY and CDR2 SVGAGI come from the germline V gene. This CDR3 is 13 amino acids long. The sample comes from a study of blood T cell repertoires in COVID-19. Assay: immunoSEQ multiplex PCR; the TCRdb copy retains only in-frame clones and omits some. Of some 700,000 clones in the sample, 85% to 90% were seen once. This TCR was sampled from a young woman with acute or convalescent COVID-19. This rearrangement joins TRBV6-5 to TRBJ1-1, with 7 bases identical to TRBD1. Sequenced sample: peripheral blood. The CDR3 nucleotides read TGTGCCAGCCAAGGGACAGTGAACACTGAAGCTTTCTTT. Translating gives CASQGTVNTEAFF.